These T cell receptor beta chains were read from a single sample in a study of T-cell reconstitution after alpha-beta-depleted transplantation in children. One entry per CDR3 protein results from TCRdb running MiXCR on the PCR reads. The table lists 400,000 to 550,000 distinct CDR3 sequences, under 12% of them singletons. Sequencing used PBMCs, obtained before TCRalphabeta/CD19-depleted stem cell transplant. The receptors derive from a child aged 2-15 years with inherited bone marrow failure, due to receive a stem cell transplant. CDR3s leave out the opening cysteine and the closing phenylalanine or tryptophan. D genes are given only for firm matches.

TRBV24-1	TRBD1	TRBJ2-5	ATSETGSQETQY
TRBV4-3	TRBD2	TRBJ2-7	ASSQEGPLGGPSYEQY
TRBV27	NA	TRBJ2-3	ASRPYRDPPHTLY
TRBV3-1	TRBD2	TRBJ2-1	ASRLARSSYNEQF
TRBV6-2/TRBV6-3	NA	TRBJ2-6	ASSLPRDTPTPTGANVLT
TRBV5-8	NA	TRBJ1-5	ASSKGNQPQH
TRBV12-3/TRBV12-4	NA	TRBJ2-1	AGAMGGSYNEQF
TRBV7-2	TRBD2	TRBJ2-2	ASSFGKGLGTGELF
TRBV29-1	NA	TRBJ2-3	SVVSGSTDTQY
TRBV10-2	NA	TRBJ2-1	ASRVGHTYNEQF
TRBV18	TRBD2	TRBJ2-3	ASSPPKAGVPLGQY
TRBV20-1	TRBD2	TRBJ2-7	SAWGLAVTRSSYEQY
TRBV7-2	NA	TRBJ2-5	ASSLAGIETQY
TRBV12-3/TRBV12-4	NA	TRBJ2-6	ASRGSMTGSGANVLT
TRBV4-1	NA	TRBJ2-7	ASSPSRQLNEQY
TRBV27	TRBD2	TRBJ2-5	ASSPQRELQETQY